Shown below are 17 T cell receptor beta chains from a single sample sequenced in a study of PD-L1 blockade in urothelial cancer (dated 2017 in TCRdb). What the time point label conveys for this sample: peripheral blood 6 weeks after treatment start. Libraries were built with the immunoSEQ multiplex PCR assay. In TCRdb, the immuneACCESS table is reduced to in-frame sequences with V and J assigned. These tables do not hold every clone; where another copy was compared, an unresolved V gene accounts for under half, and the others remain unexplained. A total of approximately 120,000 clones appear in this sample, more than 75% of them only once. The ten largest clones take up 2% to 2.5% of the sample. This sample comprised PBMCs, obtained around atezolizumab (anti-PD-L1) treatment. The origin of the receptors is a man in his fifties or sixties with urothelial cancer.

CDR3 nucleotide sequence: TGTGCCAGCAGCTTACTAGCCCCCTGGGAGCAGTACTTC. This encodes CASSLLAPWEQYF. The V call is TRBV7-9, the J call TRBJ2-7; D is possibly TRBD2 (5 bases). Germline CDR1 SEHNR, CDR2 FQNEAQ (reference sequence). The CDR3 contains 13 residues. V gave up 2 bases and J gave up 7 bases, with 12 bases separating them.

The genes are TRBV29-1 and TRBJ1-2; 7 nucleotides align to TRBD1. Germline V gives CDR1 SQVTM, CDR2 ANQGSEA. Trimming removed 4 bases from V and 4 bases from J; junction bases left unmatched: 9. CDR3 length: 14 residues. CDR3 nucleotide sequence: TGCAGCGTTGCACATCTACAGGGGCCCTATGGCTACACCTTC. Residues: CSVAHLQGPYGYTF. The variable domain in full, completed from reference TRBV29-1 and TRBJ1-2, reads SAVISQKPSRDICQRGTSLTIQCQVDSQVTMMFWYRQQPGQSLTLIATANQGSEATYESGFVIDKFPISRPNLTFSTLTVSNMSPEDSSIYLCSVAHLQGPYGYTFGSGTRLTVV.

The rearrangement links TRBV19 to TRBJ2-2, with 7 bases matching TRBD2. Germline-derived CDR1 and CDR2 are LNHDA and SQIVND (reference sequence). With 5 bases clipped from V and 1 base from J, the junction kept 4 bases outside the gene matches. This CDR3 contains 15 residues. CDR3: CASSPTGGNTGELFF. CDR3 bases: TGTGCCAGTAGTCCCACGGGGGGGAACACCGGGGAGCTGTTTTTT.

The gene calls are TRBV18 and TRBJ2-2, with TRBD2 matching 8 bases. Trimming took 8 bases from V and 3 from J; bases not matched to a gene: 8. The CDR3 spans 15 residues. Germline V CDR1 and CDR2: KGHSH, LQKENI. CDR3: CASTVGGADTGELFF. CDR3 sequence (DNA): TGTGCCAGCACCGTCGGGGGGGCGGACACCGGGGAGCTGTTTTTT.

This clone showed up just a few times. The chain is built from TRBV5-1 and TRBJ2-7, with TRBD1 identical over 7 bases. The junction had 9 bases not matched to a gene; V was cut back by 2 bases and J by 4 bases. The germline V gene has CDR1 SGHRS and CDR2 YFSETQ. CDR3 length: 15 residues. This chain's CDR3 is CASSFIRDRGYEQYF. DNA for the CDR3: TGCGCCAGCAGCTTTATCCGGGACAGAGGGTACGAGCAGTACTTC. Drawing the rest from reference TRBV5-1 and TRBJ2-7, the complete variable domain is KAGVTQTPRYLIKTRGQQVTLSCSPISGHRSVSWYQQTPGQGLQFLFEYFSETQRNKGNFPGRFSGRQFSNSRSEMNVSTLELGDSALYLCASSFIRDRGYEQYFGPGTRLTVT.

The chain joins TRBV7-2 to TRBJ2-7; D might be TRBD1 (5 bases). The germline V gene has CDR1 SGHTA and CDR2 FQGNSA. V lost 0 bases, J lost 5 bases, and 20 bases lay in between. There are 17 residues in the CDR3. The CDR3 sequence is CASSLATSLGLSNEQYF. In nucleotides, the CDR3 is TGTGCCAGCAGCTTAGCAACGAGTCTGGGGCTTAGCAACGAGCAGTACTTC.

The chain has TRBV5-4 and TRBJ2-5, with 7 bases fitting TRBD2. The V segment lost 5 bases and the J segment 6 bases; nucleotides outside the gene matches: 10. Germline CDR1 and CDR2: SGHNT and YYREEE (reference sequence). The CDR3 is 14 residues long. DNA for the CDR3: TGTGCCAGCAGTCCGGGGGGTGATGGGAAGACCCAGTACTTC. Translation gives CASSPGGDGKTQYF.

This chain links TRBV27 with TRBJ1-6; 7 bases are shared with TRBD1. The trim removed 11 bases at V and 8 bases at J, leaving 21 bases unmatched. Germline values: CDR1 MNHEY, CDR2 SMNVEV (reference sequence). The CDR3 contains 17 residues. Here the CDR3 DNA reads TGTGCCTCCACCGGGGGACAGAACCCCGACCGGGATTCACCCCTCCACTTT. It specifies CASTGGQNPDRDSPLHF.

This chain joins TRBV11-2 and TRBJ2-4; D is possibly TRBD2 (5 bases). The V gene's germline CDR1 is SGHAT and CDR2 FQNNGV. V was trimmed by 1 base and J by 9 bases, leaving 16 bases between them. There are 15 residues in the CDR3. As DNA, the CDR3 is TGTGCCAGCAGCTTAGGTGGGATTCAGAGCGGCATTCAGTACTTC. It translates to CASSLGGIQSGIQYF. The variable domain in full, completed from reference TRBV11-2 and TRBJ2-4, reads EAGVAQSPRYKIIEKRQSVAFWCNPISGHATLYWYQQILGQGPKLLIQFQNNGVVDDSQLPKDRFSAERLKGVDSTLKIQPAKLEDSAVYLCASSLGGIQSGIQYFGAGTRLSVL.

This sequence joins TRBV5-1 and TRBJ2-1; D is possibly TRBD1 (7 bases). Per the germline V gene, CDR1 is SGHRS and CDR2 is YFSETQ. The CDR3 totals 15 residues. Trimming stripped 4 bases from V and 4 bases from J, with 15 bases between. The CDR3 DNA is TGCGCCAGCAGCGCGGGACAGAAAACGTACAATGAGCAGTTCTTC. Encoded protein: CASSAGQKTYNEQFF. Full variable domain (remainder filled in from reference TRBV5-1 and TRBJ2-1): KAGVTQTPRYLIKTRGQQVTLSCSPISGHRSVSWYQQTPGQGLQFLFEYFSETQRNKGNFPGRFSGRQFSNSRSEMNVSTLELGDSALYLCASSAGQKTYNEQFFGPGTRLTVL.

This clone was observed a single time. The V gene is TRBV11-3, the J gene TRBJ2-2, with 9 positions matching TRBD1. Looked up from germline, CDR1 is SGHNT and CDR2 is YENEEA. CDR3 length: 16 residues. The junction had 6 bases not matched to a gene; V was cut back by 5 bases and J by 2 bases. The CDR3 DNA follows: TGTGCCAGCAGCAGAGGACAGGGGAGAAACACCGGGGAGCTGTTTTTT. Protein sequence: CASSRGQGRNTGELFF.

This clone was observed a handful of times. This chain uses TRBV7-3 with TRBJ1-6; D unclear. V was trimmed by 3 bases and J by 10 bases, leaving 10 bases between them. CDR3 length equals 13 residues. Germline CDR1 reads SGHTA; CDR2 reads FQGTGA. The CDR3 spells CASSLEGGSPLHF. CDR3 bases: TGTGCCAGCAGCTTGGAGGGTGGGTCACCCCTCCACTTT.

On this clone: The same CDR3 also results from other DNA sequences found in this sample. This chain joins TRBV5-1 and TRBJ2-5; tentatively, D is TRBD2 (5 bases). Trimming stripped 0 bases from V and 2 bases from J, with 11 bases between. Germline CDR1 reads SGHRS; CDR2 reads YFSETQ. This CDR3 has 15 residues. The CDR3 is CASSLGGGGQETQYF. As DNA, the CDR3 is TGCGCCAGCAGCTTGGGTGGAGGCGGTCAAGAGACCCAGTACTTC.

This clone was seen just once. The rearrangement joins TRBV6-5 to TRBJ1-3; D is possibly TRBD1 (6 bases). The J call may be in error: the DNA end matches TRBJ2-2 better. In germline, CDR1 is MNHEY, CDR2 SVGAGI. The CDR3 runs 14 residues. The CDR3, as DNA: TGTGCCAGCAGCGCACAGGGGAACACCGGGGAGCTGTTTTTT. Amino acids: CASSAQGNTGELFF.

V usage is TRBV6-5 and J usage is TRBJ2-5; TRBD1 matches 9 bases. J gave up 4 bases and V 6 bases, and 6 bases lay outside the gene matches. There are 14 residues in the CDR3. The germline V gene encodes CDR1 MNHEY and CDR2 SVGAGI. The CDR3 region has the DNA TGTGCCAGCAGAAGACAGGGGGGTGGAGAGACCCAGTACTTC. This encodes CASRRQGGGETQYF.

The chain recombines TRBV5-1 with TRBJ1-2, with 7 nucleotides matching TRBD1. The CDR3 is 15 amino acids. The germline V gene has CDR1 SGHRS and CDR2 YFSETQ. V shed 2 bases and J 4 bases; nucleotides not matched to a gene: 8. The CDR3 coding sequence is TGCGCCAGCAGCTTAGGCGACAGGGCTACCTATGGCTACACCTTC. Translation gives CASSLGDRATYGYTF.

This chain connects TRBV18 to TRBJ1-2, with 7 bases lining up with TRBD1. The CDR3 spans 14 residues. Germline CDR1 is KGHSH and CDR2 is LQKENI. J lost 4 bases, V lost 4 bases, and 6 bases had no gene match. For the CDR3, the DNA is TGTGCCAGCTCACAGGACAGGCGGGCCTATGGCTACACCTTC. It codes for CASSQDRRAYGYTF. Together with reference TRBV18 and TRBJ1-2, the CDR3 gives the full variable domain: NAGVMQNPRHLVRRRGQEARLRCSPMKGHSHVYWYRQLPEEGLKFMVYLQKENIIDESGMPKERFSAEFPKEGPSILRIQQVVRGDSAAYFCASSQDRRAYGYTFGSGTRLTVV.